These T cell receptor beta chains were read from a single sample in a study of blood T cell repertoires in COVID-19. TCRdb's table, derived via immunoSEQ multiplex PCR, lists solely in-frame clones and lacks some. The top ten hold approximately 3% of the sample, which has some 180,000 clones, less than 90% seen once. Sequenced sample: PBMCs or T cells enriched from blood (not recorded which). These receptors came from a woman aged 30 to 39 who had been exposed to COVID-19. CDR3s include the opening cysteine and the closing phenylalanine or tryptophan. A clone size is listed for some rows: how often the clone was seen (once, few, many), or a class if it is expanded.

clone_size: .; v_call: TRBV13; j_call: TRBJ2-7; cdr3_aa: CASSLGTGTSGYEQYF
clone_size: few; v_call: TRBV29-1; j_call: TRBJ1-2; cdr3_aa: CSVPPGSNYGYTF
clone_size: .; v_call: TRBV2; j_call: TRBJ2-1; cdr3_aa: CASSEQTSPLNNEQFF
clone_size: .; v_call: TRBV9; j_call: TRBJ2-2; cdr3_aa: CASSVVRGELFF
clone_size: .; v_call: TRBV9; j_call: TRBJ2-2; cdr3_aa: CASSVAPLQGRSTGELFF
clone_size: .; v_call: TRBV19; j_call: TRBJ2-5; cdr3_aa: CASTAPGRETQYF
clone_size: few; v_call: TRBV7-2; j_call: TRBJ1-1; cdr3_aa: CASSLAQGITEAFF
clone_size: few; v_call: TRBV6-2/TRBV6-3; j_call: TRBJ2-3; cdr3_aa: CASSYSETDTQYF
clone_size: once; v_call: TRBV7-2; j_call: TRBJ1-6; cdr3_aa: CASSFTFRALASPLHF
clone_size: .; v_call: TRBV9; j_call: TRBJ2-7; cdr3_aa: CASSVGTGAHEQYF
clone_size: .; v_call: TRBV24-1; j_call: TRBJ1-6; cdr3_aa: CAATTGANSPLHF
clone_size: .; v_call: TRBV29-1; j_call: TRBJ1-1; cdr3_aa: CSVGRTGNTGAFF
clone_size: .; v_call: TRBV5-1; j_call: TRBJ2-3; cdr3_aa: CASSLVSSLGTSATRDTQYF
clone_size: .; v_call: TRBV5-8; j_call: TRBJ2-5; cdr3_aa: CASSSRTGGRETQYF
clone_size: .; v_call: TRBV30; j_call: TRBJ1-1; cdr3_aa: CAWSVRNTEAFF
clone_size: .; v_call: TRBV5-1; j_call: TRBJ1-4; cdr3_aa: CASSFSPGRGEKLFF
clone_size: .; v_call: TRBV28; j_call: TRBJ1-1; cdr3_aa: CASRLGTGGTEAFF
clone_size: .; v_call: TRBV19; j_call: TRBJ2-7; cdr3_aa: CASSPLGGFSAEQYF
clone_size: few; v_call: TRBV6-6; j_call: TRBJ2-2; cdr3_aa: CASSYGQLSGELFF
clone_size: .; v_call: TRBV11-2; j_call: TRBJ2-1; cdr3_aa: CASSLRAGQRINNEQFF
clone_size: .; v_call: TRBV5-6; j_call: TRBJ2-7; cdr3_aa: CASSSGTGGYEQYF
clone_size: .; v_call: TRBV12-3/TRBV12-4; j_call: TRBJ2-7; cdr3_aa: CASSWTGTYEQYF
clone_size: few; v_call: TRBV5-1; j_call: TRBJ1-2; cdr3_aa: CASSLEQGAWSGYTF
clone_size: .; v_call: TRBV3-1/TRBV3-2; j_call: TRBJ1-1; cdr3_aa: CASSPGQLNTEAFF
clone_size: .; v_call: TRBV6-2/TRBV6-3; j_call: TRBJ2-5; cdr3_aa: CASSPIRDIQETQYF
clone_size: few; v_call: TRBV18; j_call: TRBJ1-2; cdr3_aa: CASSPSHNGQGTGGYTF
clone_size: .; v_call: TRBV7-9; j_call: TRBJ2-3; cdr3_aa: CASSLLGGDTDTQYF
clone_size: .; v_call: TRBV19; j_call: TRBJ2-7; cdr3_aa: CASSAASGGFYEQYF
clone_size: .; v_call: TRBV7-2; j_call: TRBJ2-7; cdr3_aa: CASSLVAVLYEQYF
clone_size: .; v_call: TRBV7-6; j_call: TRBJ2-7; cdr3_aa: CASSPSPGQGDEQYF
clone_size: .; v_call: TRBV5-1; j_call: TRBJ1-2; cdr3_aa: CASSTDGTGDYGYTF
clone_size: .; v_call: TRBV10-1; j_call: TRBJ2-1; cdr3_aa: CASSDPAGSNEQFF
clone_size: .; v_call: TRBV19; j_call: TRBJ2-7; cdr3_aa: CASSWRGFAYEQYF
clone_size: few; v_call: TRBV25-1; j_call: TRBJ2-2; cdr3_aa: CASTHRQGKGTGELFF
clone_size: .; v_call: TRBV19; j_call: TRBJ1-2; cdr3_aa: CASSIDHRVNYGYTF
clone_size: .; v_call: TRBV27; j_call: TRBJ1-2; cdr3_aa: CASSLSRDRVNGYTF
clone_size: .; v_call: TRBV9; j_call: TRBJ1-4; cdr3_aa: CASSPAYGTGYEKLFF
clone_size: .; v_call: TRBV11-2; j_call: TRBJ2-3; cdr3_aa: CASSLGASTDTQYF
clone_size: .; v_call: TRBV5-6; j_call: TRBJ2-3; cdr3_aa: CASSAGLQDTQYF
clone_size: .; v_call: TRBV30; j_call: TRBJ1-4; cdr3_aa: CAWNPGATNEKLFF
clone_size: .; v_call: TRBV7-7; j_call: TRBJ2-5; cdr3_aa: CASSSTRTSQETQYF
clone_size: .; v_call: TRBV7-3; j_call: TRBJ1-2; cdr3_aa: CASSLGTGEANYGYTF
clone_size: .; v_call: TRBV7-9; j_call: TRBJ1-2; cdr3_aa: CASSFFPSRGASYGYTF
clone_size: few; v_call: TRBV19; j_call: TRBJ2-7; cdr3_aa: CASSIDSDRGFSEQYF
clone_size: many; v_call: TRBV5-6; j_call: TRBJ2-1; cdr3_aa: CASSSSEAQGRFRQFF